Shown below are 14 T cell receptor beta chains from a single sample sequenced in a study of T cell repertoires in cytomegalovirus infection. Their cognate antigens are unknown. TCRdb used MiXCR to reprocess the reads, holding one entry per CDR3 protein. The data show around 300,000 distinct CDR3 sequences, 20% to 30% seen once. The source material was cultured PBMCs, sampled from culture after CMV antigen stimulation. These receptors all stem from a human donor in good health (CMV status not recorded). Some clones in this sample may be carry-over from other donors' samples.

This clonotype was picked up many times. V and J are TRBV7-9 and TRBJ2-1; weak D call: TRBD2 (6 bases). Germline V gene sequence: CDR1 SEHNR, CDR2 FQNEAQ (reference sequence). The length of the CDR3 is 14 residues. V lost 6 bases to trimming and J lost 7 bases, with 16 bases between them. In DNA form, the CDR3 reads TGTGCCAGCAGTTCCGGGACTGCCTGGAATGAGCAGTTCTTC. It translates to CASSSGTAWNEQFF.

The table lists this clonotype with many counts. This chain links TRBV7-2 with TRBJ2-5; D unresolved. V was shortened by 3 bases and J by 2 bases, with 7 bases between the two germline ends. The CDR3 loop spans 13 amino acids. The germline V gene encodes CDR1 SGHTA and CDR2 FQGNSA. The CDR3 here is CASSLAEQETQYF. The CDR3 DNA reads TGTGCCAGCAGCTTGGCGGAACAAGAGACCCAGTACTTC.

Ten or more counts support this clonotype. The CDR3 reads CASSYQATNEKLFF. For the CDR3, the DNA is TGTGCCAGCAGCTATCAGGCAACTAATGAAAAACTGTTTTTT. The chain combines TRBV7-9 with TRBJ1-4; D remains unclear. From germline, CDR1 is SEHNR and CDR2 FQNEAQ (reference sequence). The V end lost 4 bases, the J end lost 0 bases, and 6 bases lay between the germline ends. CDR3 length equals 14 residues.

In the case of this clonotype: Germline and junction disagree at one end, which may indicate a read error. The chain links TRBV5-6 to TRBJ2-7, with 15 bases fitting TRBD2. The germline gives CDR1 SGHDT, CDR2 YYEEEE. The CDR3 has 13 amino acids. The CDR3 loop reads CASSRQGLAGGPF. CDR3 bases: TGTGCCAGCAGCCGCCAGGGACTAGCGGGAGGTCCCTTC.

J is TRBJ2-3 and V is TRBV4-2; tentatively, D is TRBD2 (6 bases). The length of the CDR3 is 21 residues. V shed 0 bases and J shed 2 bases, with 27 bases lying between them. Germline-derived CDR1 and CDR2 are LGHNA and YNFKEQ. In nucleotides, the CDR3 is TGTGCCAGCAGCCAAGAACGCGTCCCGACGCGGGGCCTTCCCTTCACAGATACGCAGTATTTT. Amino acids: CASSQERVPTRGLPFTDTQYF.

This chain uses TRBV6-2 or TRBV6-3 with TRBJ2-1; D is uncertain. Germline CDR1 MNHEY, CDR2 SVGEGT. V was shortened by 8 bases and J by 0 bases, with 8 bases between the two germline ends. The CDR3 length is 13 residues. The CDR3 coding sequence is TGTGCCAGCGCGAGTAGCTCCTACAATGAGCAGTTCTTC. It encodes CASASSSYNEQFF.

The chain links TRBV4-3 to TRBJ1-2; D remains unclear. Trimming took 0 bases from V and 3 from J, leaving 5 bases between them. CDR1 is LGHNA, CDR2 YSLEER, per germline. This CDR3 comprises 13 residues. CDR3 DNA: TGCGCCAGCAGCCAAGATCTAGACTATGGCTACACCTTC. As protein: CASSQDLDYGYTF.

This clonotype was seen repeatedly, ten times or more. The chain couples TRBV6-1 to TRBJ1-1, with a possible D match to TRBD1 (6 bases). Germline V gene data show CDR1 as MNHNS and CDR2 as SASEGT. The CDR3 consists of 14 residues. Trimming cost V 2 bases and J 5 bases, with 12 bases left between them. CDR3 in DNA: TGTGCCAGCAGTGAATTGGGGGCGCGGACTGAAGCTTTCTTT. Amino acids: CASSELGARTEAFF.

This clonotype was observed a handful of times. The chain combines TRBV12-3 or TRBV12-4 with TRBJ2-1, with 9 bases identical to TRBD2. The V segment lost 6 bases and the J segment 5 bases; nucleotides outside the gene matches: 8. The CDR3 is made up of 15 amino acids. In nucleotides, the CDR3 is TGTGCCAGCAGCCGGACTAGCGTAAGAGACAATGAGCAGTTCTTC. This sequence encodes CASSRTSVRDNEQFF.

The chain recombines TRBV4-1 with TRBJ2-1; weak D call: TRBD2 (5 bases). Germline CDR1 reads MGHRA; CDR2 reads YSYEKL. CDR3 length equals 18 residues. Trimming took 2 bases from V and 7 from J, leaving 24 bases between them. The CDR3 reads CASSQSKDSRRPLNEQFF. The CDR3 coding sequence is TGCGCCAGCAGCCAAAGTAAGGACTCACGACGCCCTCTTAATGAGCAGTTCTTC.

There are many counts of this clonotype. The chain joins TRBV4-1 to TRBJ2-1; D is undetermined. The V end lost 1 base, the J end lost 0 bases, and 13 bases lay between the germline ends. CDR1 and CDR2 from the germline V gene are MGHRA and YSYEKL. The CDR3 loop spans 17 amino acids. For the CDR3, the DNA is TGCGCCAGCAGCCAAGTTGACTTGGGTATCTCCTACAATGAGCAGTTCTTC. Translated: CASSQVDLGISYNEQFF.

V is TRBV12-3 or TRBV12-4 and J is TRBJ2-2; D ambiguous. The CDR3 sequence is 14 residues long. Deletions cut 3 bases from V and 0 bases from J, with 5 bases between. The CDR3 here is CASSLRPNTGELFF. The CDR3 DNA is TGTGCCAGCAGTTTGCGACCGAACACCGGGGAGCTGTTTTTT.

V and J are TRBV15 and TRBJ2-7; the match to TRBD2 covers 10 bases. The CDR3 runs to 16 residues. Germline assignment: CDR1 LNHNV and CDR2 YYDKDF (reference sequence). Trimming took 0 bases from V and 3 from J; bases not matched to a gene: 5. This chain's CDR3 is CATSRDMASGSYEQYF. For the CDR3, the DNA is TGTGCCACCAGCAGAGATATGGCTAGCGGGAGCTACGAGCAGTACTTC.

The chain is built from TRBV7-2 and TRBJ2-2; D is possibly TRBD1 or TRBD2 (5 bases each). This CDR3 has 13 amino acids. The V gene's germline CDR1 is SGHTA and CDR2 FQGNSA. V dropped 3 bases and J dropped 6 bases, with 8 bases sitting between them. Here the CDR3 DNA reads TGTGCCAGCAGCTTTACGGGGCCCGGGGAGCTGTTTTTT. Translation gives CASSFTGPGELFF.